The 28 T cell receptor beta chains presented below share a single source sample, sequenced in a study of T cells in Graves' hyperthyroidism and ophthalmopathy. Amplified TCR beta CDR3 regions derived from RNA transcripts. HTBI primers were used for first-round RT-PCR of the TCR CDR3. TCRdb re-derived calls from the multiplex PCR reads in MiXCR, one entry per CDR3 protein. The table lists 400,000 to 500,000 distinct CDR3 sequences, around 15% of them singletons. Sequences were obtained from blood. The receptors shown here come from a woman aged 18-29 years with Graves' hyperthyroidism.

This clonotype was picked up many times. The CDR3 region is CATSDPTSGRDSSYNEQFF. CDR3 coding DNA: TGTGCCACCAGTGATCCGACTAGCGGGAGAGATTCGAGCTACAATGAGCAGTTCTTC. The V gene is TRBV24-1, the J gene TRBJ2-1; TRBD2 matches 12 bases. Germline CDR1 and CDR2: KGHDR and SFDVKD. The CDR3 length is 19 residues. V shed 3 bases and J 3 bases; nucleotides not matched to a gene: 11.

The chain links TRBV5-1 to TRBJ2-1; 7 bases align to TRBD1. The CDR3 covers 13 residues. Germline CDR1 is SGHRS and CDR2 is YFSETQ. The V gene end was trimmed by 0 bases and the J gene end by 11 bases; junction bases not matched to a gene: 5. CDR3 residues: CASSLVRGQQQFF. The CDR3 nucleotides are TGCGCCAGCAGCTTGGTAAGGGGGCAGCAGCAGTTCTTC.

This clonotype has at least ten counts. This chain uses TRBV12-3 or TRBV12-4 with TRBJ2-3; 15 nucleotides agree with TRBD2. With 6 bases clipped from V and 5 bases from J, the junction kept 6 bases outside the gene matches. The CDR3 consists of 16 residues. The CDR3, as DNA: TGTGCCAGCAGCAAGGGGACTAGCGGGGGGCTAGATACGCAGTATTTT. Its translation is CASSKGTSGGLDTQYF.

The chain joins TRBV7-3 to TRBJ1-1; 7 nucleotides align to TRBD1. Germline V gene lookup returns CDR1 SGHTA and CDR2 FQGTGA. This CDR3 comprises 15 residues. V lost 5 bases, J lost 6 bases, and 12 bases stayed unmatched. The CDR3 nucleotides read TGTGCCAGCAGCCAGACCGGCAGGGGGTTTCCTGAAGCTTTCTTT. Protein: CASSQTGRGFPEAFF.

This clonotype occurred a few times. The V gene is TRBV6-5, the J gene TRBJ2-1, with TRBD2 matching over 14 bases. This CDR3 spans 15 amino acids. V lost 7 bases to trimming and J lost 6 bases; unmatched junction nucleotides: 5. Germline V lookup: CDR1 MNHEY, CDR2 SVGAGI. CDR3 protein: CASNPGTSGSNEQFF. CDR3 bases: TGTGCCAGCAACCCCGGGACTAGCGGGAGCAATGAGCAGTTCTTC.

This chain uses TRBV28 with TRBJ2-7; TRBD1 is a possible D gene (5 bases). The CDR3 sequence is 18 residues long. CDR1 and CDR2 from the germline V gene are MDHEN and SYDVKM. V was clipped by 2 bases and J by 1 base, with 21 bases between them. CDR3 sequence (DNA): TGTGCCAGCAGTTTACCCAGGGCAGTTTGGTCCCCATCCTACGAGCAGTACTTC. Protein sequence: CASSLPRAVWSPSYEQYF.

This clonotype showed up many times. This chain joins TRBV20-1 and TRBJ2-3, with 7 bases matching TRBD2. Germline V lookup: CDR1 DFQATT, CDR2 SNEGSKA (reference sequence). The CDR3 has 15 residues. Trimming cost V 0 bases and J 7 bases; bases outside gene matches: 10. CDR3 residues: CSARDVQRGSNTQYF. As DNA, the CDR3 is TGCAGTGCTAGAGATGTGCAGCGGGGCAGTAATACGCAGTATTTT.

This clonotype was recorded at least ten times. The chain carries TRBV12-3 or TRBV12-4 and TRBJ2-5; TRBD1 matches at 11 bases. The CDR3 runs to 14 residues. Germline trimming cut 7 bases from V and 3 bases from J; bases unmatched to any gene: 4. CDR3 in DNA: TGTGCCAGCACCCGGGACAGGGGGAAAGAGACCCAGTACTTC. Residues: CASTRDRGKETQYF.

This clonotype was counted ten times or more. The chain joins TRBV6-6 to TRBJ2-3; possibly TRBD2 for D (7 bases). V was clipped by 2 bases and J by 5 bases, with 17 bases between them. Germline CDR1 reads MNHNY; CDR2 reads SVGAGI (reference sequence). The CDR3 extends over 16 amino acids. The CDR3 bases are TGTGCCAGCAGTTACGGGGGGGCTAGCGGTGGAGATACGCAGTATTTT. Translation: CASSYGGASGGDTQYF.

There are many counts of this clonotype. The chain recombines TRBV28 with TRBJ2-1; 10 bases fit TRBD2. Germline V CDR1 and CDR2: MDHEN, SYDVKM. Losses at the gene ends were 7 bases for V and 7 bases for J; bases not matched to a gene: 13. This CDR3 is 16 amino acids long. The CDR3 coding sequence is TGTGCCAGCACCCCAATGGGGCTAGCGGGAGAGAATGAGCAGTTCTTC. Translating gives CASTPMGLAGENEQFF.

This clonotype showed up many times. The chain uses TRBV3-1 and TRBJ2-1; D gene uncertain. The CDR3 is 17 amino acids. The V gene lost 4 bases and the J gene lost 0 bases, with 16 bases spanning the gap. Germline V lookup: CDR1 LGHDT, CDR2 YNNKEL (reference sequence). The CDR3 spells CASSPHPPGVSYNEQFF. CDR3 nucleotides: TGTGCCAGCAGCCCCCACCCCCCAGGAGTCTCCTACAATGAGCAGTTCTTC.

This clonotype was counted at least ten times. The J gene is TRBJ1-1, the V gene TRBV11-2, with D perhaps TRBD1 (6 bases). Trimming took off 6 bases at V and 3 bases at J, with 14 bases between the two ends. The CDR3 is 14 amino acids. Per germline, CDR1 SGHAT and CDR2 FQNNGV. CDR3 residues: CASSMWGLDTEAFF. The CDR3, as DNA: TGTGCCAGCAGTATGTGGGGGCTCGACACTGAAGCTTTCTTT.

Comments on this clonotype: A much larger clone is a single base away; this may be a read error. The V and J genes are TRBV7-2 and TRBJ2-6, with 7 bases aligning to TRBD1. Germline CDR1 reads SGHTA; CDR2 reads FQGNSA. The CDR3 consists of 16 residues. For the CDR3, the DNA is TGTGCCAGCAGCTTACAGACAGGGTCTGGGGCCGACGTCCTGACTTTC. Its protein is CASSLQTGSGADVLTF.

This clonotype has a count of ten or more. The chain couples TRBV11-2 to TRBJ2-2; possibly TRBD2 for D (6 bases). Trimming removed 2 bases at V and 5 bases at J, with 12 bases between. The CDR3 extends over 15 amino acids. Germline-derived CDR1 and CDR2 are SGHAT and FQNNGV. The CDR3 is CASSLLIGSTGELFF. In DNA, the CDR3 is TGTGCCAGCAGCTTATTAATCGGGAGTACCGGGGAGCTGTTTTTT. The full variable domain, completed using reference TRBV11-2 and TRBJ2-2, is EAGVAQSPRYKIIEKRQSVAFWCNPISGHATLYWYQQILGQGPKLLIQFQNNGVVDDSQLPKDRFSAERLKGVDSTLKIQPAKLEDSAVYLCASSLLIGSTGELFFGEGSRLTVL.

This clonotype was picked up many times. The chain has TRBV27 and TRBJ2-6; unclear D gene. Germline assignment: CDR1 MNHEY and CDR2 SMNVEV (reference sequence). V gave up 6 bases and J gave up 0 bases, with 15 bases separating them. The CDR3 extends over 17 amino acids. CDR3 sequence: CASSRTPLSSGANVLTF. Written as DNA, the CDR3 is TGTGCCAGCAGCCGAACACCCCTAAGCTCTGGGGCCAACGTCCTGACTTTC.

Of note for this clonotype: The CDR3 does not close with the conserved phenylalanine or tryptophan, likely indicating a read error. The limits of the CDR3 on the DNA are not certain, so only TCRdb's listed CDR3 is given. V gene TRBV30 combines with J gene TRBJ1-2; no check of the table's D call, TRBD1, against the DNA was made. Germline assignment: CDR1 GTSNPN and CDR2 SVGIG (reference sequence). The CDR3 comprises 15 residues, both ends counted. CDR3 sequence: CAWTRGGQGMGGFTV.

In this sample, this clonotype turned up many times. The chain recombines TRBV5-1 with TRBJ2-1; weak D call: TRBD1 (5 bases). V lost 0 bases and J lost 6, with 10 bases in between. The CDR3 has 14 amino acids. In germline, CDR1 is SGHRS, CDR2 YFSETQ. The CDR3 reads CASSLVIGVNEQFF. In DNA form, the CDR3 reads TGCGCCAGCAGCTTGGTCATAGGGGTCAATGAGCAGTTCTTC.

This clonotype showed up just a few times. This chain joins TRBV6-1 and TRBJ2-2; TRBD2 agrees at 8 bases. Germline V gene data show CDR1 as MNHNS and CDR2 as SASEGT. Unmatched junction bases numbered 6, after V lost 6 bases and J lost 6 bases. The CDR3 is 14 amino acids. The CDR3 region is CASRRSGSPGELFF. DNA for the CDR3: TGTGCCAGCAGGAGAAGCGGGAGCCCCGGGGAGCTGTTTTTT.

This chain connects TRBV3-1 to TRBJ2-1; 8 nucleotides align to TRBD2. The V and J ends lost 3 bases and 7 bases, in that order; junction bases with no gene match: 8. In germline, CDR1 is LGHDT, CDR2 YNNKEL (reference sequence). This CDR3 region has 15 residues. CDR3 loop: CASSQNGRAINEQFF. CDR3 DNA: TGTGCCAGCAGCCAGAACGGGAGGGCCATAAATGAGCAGTTCTTC.

This clonotype was observed many times. The rearrangement links TRBV20-1 to TRBJ1-3; tentatively, D is TRBD1 (5 bases). The germline V gene encodes CDR1 DFQATT and CDR2 SNEGSKA (reference sequence). There are 14 residues in the CDR3. V was pared by 7 bases and J by 4 bases, with 17 bases between. The CDR3 nucleotides are TGCAGTGATAGGATGAGTGGGGGAGGAAACACCATATATTTT. Translation: CSDRMSGGGNTIYF.

This clonotype was picked up many times. The chain couples TRBV7-8 to TRBJ1-2; D not resolved. Germline values: CDR1 SGHVS, CDR2 FQNEAQ. The CDR3 is 14 residues long. With 3 bases removed from V and 2 bases from J, the gap between germline ends came to 10 bases. CDR3 DNA: TGTGCCAGCAGCTTGGATAGGAGGAACTATGGCTACACCTTC. Translation: CASSLDRRNYGYTF. The full variable domain, rest sourced from reference TRBV7-8 and TRBJ1-2, is GAGVSQSPRYKVAKRGQDVALRCDPISGHVSLFWYQQALGQGPEFLTYFQNEAQLDKSGLPSDRFFAERPEGSVSTLKIQRTQQEDSAVYLCASSLDRRNYGYTFGSGTRLTVV.

About this clonotype: A much more abundant neighbour one base away suggests this may be a read error. The CDR3 sequence: CATSRDPQGGETKYF. CDR3 in DNA: TGTGCCACCAGCAGAGATCCCCAGGGCGGAGAGACCAAGTACTTC. The chain uses TRBV15 and TRBJ2-5, with a tentative D call TRBD1 (5 bases). Germline CDR1 LNHNV, CDR2 YYDKDF (reference sequence). The CDR3 totals 15 residues. The variable domain in full, completed from reference TRBV15 and TRBJ2-5, reads DAMVIQNPRYQVTQFGKPVTLSCSQTLNHNVMYWYQQKSSQAPKLLFHYYDKDFNNEADTPDNFQSRRPNTSFCFLDIRSPGLGDTAMYLCATSRDPQGGETKYFGPGTRLLVL.

This clonotype was observed many times. The CDR3 coding sequence is TGTGCCAGCAGTGGTAACCCGGACAATGAGCAGTTCTTC. It translates to CASSGNPDNEQFF. This chain connects TRBV6-1 to TRBJ2-1; D is undetermined. CDR3 length: 13 residues. Trimming removed 4 bases from V and 5 bases from J, with 9 bases in between. Germline V CDR1 and CDR2: MNHNS, SASEGT.

As concerns this clonotype: Germline is not matched at one junction end, which may reflect a read error. The J gene is TRBJ1-5, the V gene TRBV30, with TRBD1 matching over 8 bases. The CDR3 runs to 18 residues. Germline V gene lookup returns CDR1 GTSNPN and CDR2 SVGIG (reference sequence). The CDR3 DNA reads TGTGTCTGGAGAGACAGATGGACAGGGTCGACGGGCAATCAGCCCCAGCATTTT. Translated, it gives CVWRDRWTGSTGNQPQHF.

As to this clonotype: A much more abundant neighbour one base away suggests this may be a read error. The DNA of the CDR3 is TGTGCCAGCAGTTTAGGTGGCAGAGCGCGTAGCTACGAGCAGTACGTC. Amino acid sequence: CASSLGGRARSYEQYV. V and J are TRBV6-2 or TRBV6-3 and TRBJ2-7; D is uncertain. CDR1 and CDR2 (germline): MNHEY, SVGEGT. Trimming left V 4 bases short and J 3 bases short, with 19 bases between. This CDR3 has 16 amino acids.

This clonotype was detected only a few times. This chain connects TRBV12-3 or TRBV12-4 to TRBJ2-1, with D hard to call. The CDR3 totals 14 residues. V was trimmed by 8 bases and J by 0 bases, leaving 11 bases between them. CDR3 DNA sequence: TGTGCCAGCTTAGACAAGAGCTCCTACAATGAGCAGTTCTTC. Translated, it gives CASLDKSSYNEQFF.

This clonotype appeared many times. The J gene is TRBJ2-6, the V gene TRBV24-1; D unresolved. V lost 4 bases, J lost 10 bases, and 7 bases lay in between. Germline CDR1 is KGHDR and CDR2 is SFDVKD. The CDR3 is made up of 12 amino acids. CDR3 in amino acids: CATSDRLNVLTF. The CDR3 region has the DNA TGTGCCACCAGTGACCGTCTAAACGTCCTGACTTTC.

This clonotype showed up many times. The chain recombines TRBV4-2 with TRBJ1-2; no definite D call. V was shortened by 0 bases and J by 4 bases, with 15 bases between the two germline ends. The CDR3 length is 16 residues. The germline gives CDR1 LGHNA, CDR2 YNFKEQ. The CDR3 spells CASSQEGGNGGYGYTF. CDR3 nucleotides: TGTGCCAGCAGCCAAGAAGGAGGGAATGGAGGCTATGGCTACACCTTC.